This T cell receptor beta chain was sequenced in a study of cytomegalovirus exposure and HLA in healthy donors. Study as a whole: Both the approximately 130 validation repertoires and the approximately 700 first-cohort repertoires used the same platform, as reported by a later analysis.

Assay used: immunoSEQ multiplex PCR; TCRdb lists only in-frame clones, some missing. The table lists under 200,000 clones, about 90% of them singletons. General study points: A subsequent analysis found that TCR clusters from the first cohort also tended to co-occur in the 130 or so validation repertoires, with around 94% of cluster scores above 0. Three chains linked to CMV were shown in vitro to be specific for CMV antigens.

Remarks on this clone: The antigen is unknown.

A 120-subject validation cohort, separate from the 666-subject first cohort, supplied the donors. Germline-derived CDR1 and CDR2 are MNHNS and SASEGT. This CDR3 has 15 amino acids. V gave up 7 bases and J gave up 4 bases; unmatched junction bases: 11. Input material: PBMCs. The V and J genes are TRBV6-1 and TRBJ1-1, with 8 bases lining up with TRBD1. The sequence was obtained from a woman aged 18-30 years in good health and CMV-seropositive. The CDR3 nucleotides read TGTGCCAGCACTTTAGGACAGGGAGCTCTCACTGAAGCTTTCTTT. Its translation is CASTLGQGALTEAFF.